The 4 T cell receptor beta chains listed next were all sequenced from one sample in a study of cytomegalovirus exposure and HLA in healthy donors. PCR was performed using 60 Vbeta and 13 Jbeta primers. TCRdb keeps only in-frame clones here, not all; method: immunoSEQ multiplex PCR. The repertoire includes 110,000 to 150,000 clones, roughly 65% of them detected once, and around 4.2% sits in the top ten. Sequencing used PBMCs. Receptors were obtained from a man aged 55 to 69 in good health and CMV-seronegative.

V and J are TRBV25-1 and TRBJ1-3; D unresolved. The CDR3 covers 16 residues. V lost 2 bases and J lost 4, with 15 bases in between. Germline assignment: CDR1 MGHDK and CDR2 SYGVNS. The CDR3: CASSETRGVVGNTIYF. For the CDR3, the DNA is TGTGCCAGCAGTGAAACCCGGGGAGTCGTCGGAAACACCATATATTTT.

V is TRBV11-3 and J is TRBJ2-7, with D unclear. CDR1 and CDR2 from the germline V gene are SGHNT and YENEEA. The length of the CDR3 is 15 residues. The V and J ends lost 4 bases and 2 bases respectively, with 15 bases between them. The CDR3 DNA is TGTGCCAGCAGCTCACATCTGGATAGCCCCTACGAGCAGTACTTC. It specifies CASSSHLDSPYEQYF.

V gene TRBV7-8 combines with J gene TRBJ2-7, with TRBD1 matching over 8 bases. The J segment lost 5 bases and the V segment lost 2 bases, leaving 17 bases of the junction unmatched. The CDR3 covers 18 residues. From germline, CDR1 is SGHVS and CDR2 FQNEAQ. The DNA of the CDR3 is TGTGCCAGCAGCTTAAGGGTAACAGGGGGTTTGATAACCGACGAGCAGTACTTC. Amino acids: CASSLRVTGGLITDEQYF.

This sequence joins TRBV7-9 and TRBJ2-1; 10 bases match TRBD1. Germline V gives CDR1 SEHNR, CDR2 FQNEAQ (reference sequence). The J segment lost 0 bases and the V segment lost 3 bases, leaving 8 bases of the junction unmatched. The CDR3 spans 18 residues. Here the CDR3 reads CASSLGTGAETSYNEQFF. CDR3 DNA sequence: TGTGCCAGCAGCTTGGGGACAGGGGCCGAAACCTCCTACAATGAGCAGTTCTTC. Supplemented by reference TRBV7-9 and TRBJ2-1, the full variable domain reads DTGVSQNPRHKITKRGQNVTFRCDPISEHNRLYWYRQTLGQGPEFLTYFQNEAQLEKSRLLSDRFSAERPKGSFSTLEIQRTEQGDSAMYLCASSLGTGAETSYNEQFFGPGTRLTVL.